These 9 T cell receptor beta chains came from one sample sequenced in a study of T cell responses to AZD1222 COVID-19 vaccine. The repertoire was sequenced with immunoSEQ multiplex PCR; TCRdb's copy has only in-frame clones and lacks some. The profile shows tens of thousands of clones, around 80% of them singletons. The starting material was peripheral blood, obtained on day 0 of MenACWY control vaccination. These receptors were obtained from an adult in good health.

This clone was detected a few times. The chain combines TRBV5-6 with TRBJ1-3; D is ambiguous. V was cut by 0 bases and J by 0 bases, with 16 bases left in between. Germline CDR1 is SGHDT and CDR2 is YYEEEE. The CDR3 covers 18 residues. CDR3 in DNA: TGTGCCAGCAGCTTGGCCGGCAGTTGGCCTAGCTCTGGAAACACCATATATTTT. It encodes CASSLAGSWPSSGNTIYF.

The CDR3 reads CASSQRVAHTEAFF. DNA for the CDR3: TGTGCCAGCAGCCAAAGGGTGGCGCACACTGAAGCTTTCTTT. The chain combines TRBV3-1 (or the pseudogene TRBV3-2) with TRBJ1-1; D call uncertain. The CDR3 sequence is 14 residues long. Trimming pared 2 bases from V and 3 bases from J, leaving 10 bases between. Germline-derived CDR1 and CDR2 are LGHDT and YNNKEL (reference sequence).

Only a few counts were recorded for this clone. The chain uses TRBV19 and TRBJ2-2; D unresolved. The CDR3 totals 15 residues. V shed 3 bases and J shed 6 bases, with 14 bases lying between them. From germline, CDR1 is LNHDA and CDR2 SQIVND (reference sequence). The CDR3 DNA follows: TGTGCCAGTAGTATGGCTCTCGTAATGTCCGGGGAGCTGTTTTTT. Its translation: CASSMALVMSGELFF.

The chain employs TRBV12-3 or TRBV12-4 and TRBJ2-5, with D possibly TRBD1 on 6 matching bases. Trimming removed 10 bases from V and 5 bases from J, with 17 bases in between. CDR3 length: 13 amino acids. The CDR3 region has the DNA TGTGCCAACCCTTGGGGACATACGGAGACCCAGTACTTC. Amino acids: CANPWGHTETQYF.

The chain employs TRBV10-1 and TRBJ2-1; no clear D. V was clipped by 2 bases and J by 15 bases, with 14 bases between them. The CDR3 is 12 residues long. Germline lookup yields CDR1 WNHNN and CDR2 SYGVQD (reference sequence). CDR3 region: CASSEGVRPGFF. The CDR3 nucleotides are TGCGCCAGCAGTGAGGGGGTCCGTCCGGGGTTCTTC.

J is TRBJ1-2 and V is TRBV5-5; no reliable D call. V gave up 0 bases and J gave up 8 bases, with 8 bases separating them. Germline CDR1 is SGHKS and CDR2 is YYEKEE (reference sequence). This CDR3 has 12 residues. CDR3 nucleotides: TGTGCCAGCAGCTTGGGCCAGATCGGCTACACCTTC. This translates into CASSLGQIGYTF.

The chain employs TRBV4-2 and TRBJ1-1; D ambiguous. Germline V gene data show CDR1 as LGHNA and CDR2 as YNFKEQ. The CDR3 is 13 residues long. V shed 4 bases and J shed 0 bases, with 6 bases lying between them. The DNA for the CDR3 is TGTGCCAGCAGCCGTACGGTGAACACTGAAGCTTTCTTT. Encoded protein: CASSRTVNTEAFF.

V and J are TRBV19 and TRBJ2-3; D remains unclear. Trimming removed 6 bases at V and 5 bases at J, with 18 bases between. There are 15 residues in the CDR3. Germline-derived CDR1 and CDR2 are LNHDA and SQIVND (reference sequence). This chain's CDR3 is CASRSGGSLGDTQYF. The CDR3 coding sequence is TGTGCCAGTAGATCAGGCGGCAGTTTGGGAGATACGCAGTATTTT. The variable domain in full, with the rest retrieved from reference TRBV19 and TRBJ2-3, is DGGITQSPKYLFRKEGQNVTLSCEQNLNHDAMYWYRQDPGQGLRLIYYSQIVNDFQKGDIAEGYSVSREKKESFPLTVTSAQKNPTAFYLCASRSGGSLGDTQYFGPGTRLTVL.

The J gene is TRBJ2-1, the V gene TRBV18; 7 bases agree with TRBD1. The trim removed 1 base at V and 4 bases at J, leaving 1 base unmatched. Germline lookup yields CDR1 KGHSH and CDR2 LQKENI. This CDR3 comprises 14 residues. The CDR3 region is CASSPLQGYNEQFF. The DNA of the CDR3 is TGTGCCAGCTCACCACTACAGGGGTACAATGAGCAGTTCTTC.